This T cell receptor (beta chain) was identified in a study of type 1 and type 2 diabetes patients. Study-level background: The cohort mixed type 1 diabetes, type 2 diabetes and nondiabetic donors. General study findings and limits: Type 2 diabetes and control V and J usage correlated highly, around 0.97.

Genomic DNA was the PCR template. A primer set of 30 forward and 13 reverse primers amplified the CDR3. MiXCR was run by TCRdb on the multiplex PCR reads, yielding one entry per CDR3 protein. The table has fewer than 300,000 distinct CDR3 sequences, roughly 50% seen once. Notes on this clonotype: Its antigen remains unknown.

This CDR3 has 13 residues. Germline assignment: CDR1 MDHEN and CDR2 SYDVKM. Deletions cut 7 bases from V and 10 bases from J, with 19 bases between. V and J are TRBV28 and TRBJ1-1, with D possibly matching TRBD1 (5 bases). The clonotype was recovered from a young man with type 2 diabetes. The sample comprised peripheral blood mononuclear cells (PBMCs). CDR3 DNA: TGTGCCAGCACCAAACTCCAGGGATACGGAGCTTTCTTT. This sequence encodes CASTKLQGYGAFF.